One sample yielded the 2 T cell receptor beta chains listed below, sequenced in a study of CD8+ T cells in alopecia areata. Treatment in this sample: oral pan-JAK inhibitor, 5-10 mg twice daily. The sequencing template was cDNA reverse transcribed from extracted RNA. Profiling relied on immunoSEQ multiplex PCR, and the TCRdb table lists in-frame clones only, not all of them. This sample carries some 45,000 clones, 80% to 95% of them seen once, and the ten largest clones take 18%. Sequenced here: CD8+ T cells sorted from blood, sampled at week 24, from a patient treated with tofacitinib. These TCRs come from a human donor with alopecia areata.

The rearrangement links TRBV29-1 to TRBJ2-1, with TRBD2 as a possible D gene (6 bases). CDR3 size: 13 residues. Trimming took 3 bases from V and 2 from J, leaving 8 bases between them. Germline V gene lookup returns CDR1 SQVTM and CDR2 ANQGSEA. The chain's CDR3 is CSVDSGTYNEQFF. In DNA, the CDR3 is TGCAGCGTTGATAGCGGAACCTACAATGAGCAGTTCTTC.

The chain couples TRBV29-1 to TRBJ2-5; D is undetermined. Germline assignment: CDR1 SQVTM and CDR2 ANQGSEA. CDR3 length equals 10 residues. V was clipped by 4 bases and J by 5 bases, with 5 bases between them. The CDR3 protein is CSVVTETQYF. In nucleotides, the CDR3 is TGCAGCGTTGTAACCGAGACCCAGTACTTC.